One T cell receptor (beta chain) is described in this entry. Its antigen remains unknown. Sequenced by immunoSEQ multiplex PCR; TCRdb stores in-frame clones only, minus some. The table lists around 75,000 clones, around four fifths of them singletons. This sample was taken from a study of cytomegalovirus exposure and HLA in healthy donors. Germline V gene sequence: CDR1 MGHRA, CDR2 YSYEKL. The CDR3 length is 16 residues. Deletions cut 4 bases from V and 4 bases from J, with 17 bases between. Study outcomes and limitations: The classifier was said to identify cytomegalovirus status with high specificity and sensitivity. Generally TCR sequences proved uncommon, though certain public TCRs appeared in numerous donors.

These donors were members of the roughly 110-subject validation cohort, a group separate from the approximately 670-subject first cohort. The sequencing input was PBMCs. The sequence was collected from a man younger than 40 in good health and CMV-seronegative. The chain joins TRBV4-1 to TRBJ1-5; tentative D call: TRBD1 (6 bases). The CDR3 loop is CASSRAQGTTNQPQHF. The DNA of the CDR3 is TGCGCCAGCAGCCGGGCCCAGGGGACGACGAATCAGCCCCAGCATTTT.